A selection of T cell receptor beta chains follows, all from one sample in a study of graft-versus-host responses after intestinal transplantation. Here immunoSEQ multiplex PCR was the method, and the copy in TCRdb shows in-frame clones only, minus some. Of 20,000 to 25,000 clones detected, almost 40% appear once; the ten largest clones hold 0.66%. The sample in question was alloreactive CD4+ T cells from a mixed lymphocyte reaction culture, obtained before intestinal transplant. The origin of the receptors is a human patient who received an intestinal transplant. CDR3s include the opening cysteine and the closing phenylalanine or tryptophan. Each record gives: V gene, J gene, D gene, clone size, CDR3 DNA, CDR3 protein. D genes are given only for firm matches. Clone size is given for some rows only: seen once, a few or many times, or a class if the clone is expanded.

TRBV5-1,TRBJ2-5,TRBD2,NA,TGCGCCAGCAGCTTGACGGGATGGACTAGCAAGGGGACCCAGTACTTC,CASSLTGWTSKGTQYF
TRBV10-3,TRBJ1-4,NA,few,TGTGCCATCAGTGGAGGATCTGCAACTAATGAAAAACTGTTTTTT,CAISGGSATNEKLFF
TRBV6-6,TRBJ1-6,NA,few,TGTGCCAGCAGTAACTACAGGGCCAATTCACCCCTCCACTTT,CASSNYRANSPLHF
TRBV11-3,TRBJ2-5,NA,NA,TGTGCCAGCAGGCCCCAGGGGCGGGGGCGTGAGACCCAGTACTTC,CASRPQGRGRETQYF
TRBV5-4,TRBJ1-1,NA,few,TGTGCCAGCAGCTCTCCGGGGGTGAGGAACACTGAAGCTTTCTTT,CASSSPGVRNTEAFF
TRBV6-5,TRBJ2-7,NA,once,TGTGCCAGCAGTTACTCGATAGGGAGTAACGAGCAGTACTTC,CASSYSIGSNEQYF
TRBV10-3,TRBJ2-2,NA,NA,TGTGCCATCAGCCGTCCCGGGGGCGGGGAGCTGTTTTTT,CAISRPGGGELFF
TRBV6-6,TRBJ2-5,TRBD2,few,TGTGCCAGCAGGGCAGCGGGGGGGCTTTGGCAAGAGACCCAGTACTTC,CASRAAGGLWQETQYF
TRBV19,TRBJ1-3,NA,few,TGTGCCAGTACCCAGGACAGACTGCAGGGAGAAAACACCATATATTTT,CASTQDRLQGENTIYF
TRBV4-3,TRBJ1-1,NA,NA,TGCGCCAGCAGCCAAGAGGGGCCCTGGGGGGGCGTCTCTGCTTTCTTT,CASSQEGPWGGVSAFF
TRBV19,TRBJ2-7,NA,NA,TGTGCGAGCAAAGCTCCAGGGCCCTTGTACGAGCAGTACTTC,CASKAPGPLYEQYF
TRBV7-8,TRBJ1-5,TRBD1,few,TGTGCCAGCAGCCCAGGGACAGGGGGAATGTTAAGCAATCAGCCCCAGCATTTT,CASSPGTGGMLSNQPQHF
TRBV6-1,TRBJ1-5,NA,few,TGTGCCAGCAGTGGAAAGTCGACAGCCCAGGGCAATCAGCCCCAGCATTTT,CASSGKSTAQGNQPQHF
TRBV5-1,TRBJ2-3,NA,NA,TGCGCCAGCAGTGTAGGGGGAAACACAGATACGCAGTATTTT,CASSVGGNTDTQYF
TRBV30,TRBJ1-5,NA,NA,TGTGCCTGGGCCTCTGGACAGCAGCCCCAGCATTTT,CAWASGQQPQHF
TRBV6-6,TRBJ1-2,TRBD1,medium-sized,TGTGCCAGCAGCTCGGGACAGTTCTATGGCTACACCTTC,CASSSGQFYGYTF
TRBV7-2,TRBJ1-1,NA,NA,TGTGCCAGCAGCTTAACGAACTCCCGATTGGCTTTCTTT,CASSLTNSRLAFF
TRBV11-3,TRBJ2-7,NA,NA,TGTGCCAGCAGCTTGACAACCTACGAGCAGTACTTC,CASSLTTYEQYF
TRBV27,TRBJ2-2,TRBD2,NA,TGTGCCAGCAGTATAGCGGGAGTCACCGGGGAGCTGTTTTTT,CASSIAGVTGELFF
TRBV2,TRBJ2-7,TRBD1,NA,TGTGCCAGCAGTGTGGACCAGGGGGCTAGATACGAGCAGTACTTC,CASSVDQGARYEQYF
TRBV5-1,TRBJ2-1,NA,NA,TGCGCCAGCAGCTTGGTTCTAGCAGCCTACAATGAGCAGTTCTTC,CASSLVLAAYNEQFF
TRBV6-1,TRBJ2-3,TRBD2,NA,TGTGCCAGCAGTGATGGCGGGGGGCTACATACGCAGTATTTT,CASSDGGGLHTQYF
TRBV5-1,TRBJ1-6,NA,NA,TGCGCCAGCAGCTTGGTTGGCAGTTCCTATAATTCACCCCTCCACTTT,CASSLVGSSYNSPLHF
TRBV7-2,TRBJ2-3,NA,NA,TGTGCCAGCAGCTTAAGGCGAGGCCACACAGATACGCAGTATTTT,CASSLRRGHTDTQYF
TRBV6-6,TRBJ2-7,NA,NA,TGTGCCAGCAGTCCCTTTTTCTACGAGCAGTACTTC,CASSPFFYEQYF
TRBV30,TRBJ1-6,NA,NA,TGTGCCTGGAGACTCGCCCTTAATTCACCCCTCCACTTT,CAWRLALNSPLHF
TRBV10-3,TRBJ2-7,NA,few,TGTGCCATCAGTGAGTCGAGAGGGATCCTAAGCTACGAGCAGTACTTC,CAISESRGILSYEQYF
TRBV11-3,TRBJ2-7,TRBD1,NA,TGTGCCAGCAGCTTAGAAGCAGGGGGCTTTTACGAGCAGTACTTC,CASSLEAGGFYEQYF
TRBV7-2,TRBJ1-1,NA,NA,TGTGCCAGCAGCCCGAACAGGAATGGCAGGACTGAAGCTTTCTTT,CASSPNRNGRTEAFF
TRBV4-1,TRBJ2-1,NA,NA,TGCGCCAGCAGCCAAGCGCTAGACTCCTACAATGAGCAGTTCTTC,CASSQALDSYNEQFF
TRBV27,TRBJ2-6,NA,NA,TGTGCCAGCAGCCCCTACCTACTCTCTGGGGCCAACGTCCTGACTTTC,CASSPYLLSGANVLTF
TRBV27,TRBJ1-2,NA,NA,TGTGCCAGCAGTTCCCACAGGTTGCTCTATGGCTACACCTTC,CASSSHRLLYGYTF
TRBV19,TRBJ1-1,NA,few,TGTGCCAGTAGTACCCGAGGGTTGTTGCTCACTGAAGCTTTCTTT,CASSTRGLLLTEAFF
TRBV15,TRBJ1-5,NA,NA,TGTGCCACCAGCCCCCGGAACGGAGTGGGCAATCAGCCCCAGCATTTT,CATSPRNGVGNQPQHF
TRBV5-1,TRBJ2-2,TRBD1,NA,TGCGCCAGCAGCTTGGCAGACAGGGCGAACACCGGGGAGCTGTTTTTT,CASSLADRANTGELFF
TRBV28,TRBJ1-5,NA,NA,TGTGCCAGCAGTTTAGGGCAGATAAATCAGCCCCAGCATTTT,CASSLGQINQPQHF
TRBV5-4,TRBJ2-1,TRBD2,NA,TGTGCCAGCAACTCGAGGGGAGGGTACTACAATGAGCAGTTCTTC,CASNSRGGYYNEQFF
TRBV19,TRBJ1-5,NA,NA,TGTGCCAGTAGTCCCGAGGGCCTCTATAATCAGCCCCAGCATTTT,CASSPEGLYNQPQHF
TRBV5-4,TRBJ2-1,TRBD1,NA,TGTGCCAGCAGCCTCGACAGGGGAAGCTACAATGAGCAGTTCTTC,CASSLDRGSYNEQFF
TRBV15,TRBJ1-2,NA,NA,TGTGCCACCAGCAGAGGGAACCGGGGAGGCTACACCTTC,CATSRGNRGGYTF